The 14 T cell receptor beta chains below were found in one sample sequenced in a study of blood T cell repertoires in COVID-19. Generated by immunoSEQ multiplex PCR, the TCRdb table keeps only in-frame clones and is missing some. The sample holds some 300,000 clones, 70% to 90% seen once. The sequencing sample was made of PBMCs or T cells enriched from blood (not recorded which). These receptors all stem from a man aged 30 to 39 who had recovered from COVID-19.

The chain joins TRBV5-1 to TRBJ1-3; 7 positions match TRBD1. This CDR3 contains 20 residues. Germline CDR1 is SGHRS and CDR2 is YFSETQ. Trimming cost V 1 base and J 0 bases; bases outside gene matches: 16. Here the CDR3 reads CASSLTNGDSSSSSGNTIYF. In DNA form, the CDR3 reads TGCGCCAGCAGCTTGACCAATGGGGACAGTTCCTCCTCCTCTGGAAACACCATATATTTT.

This chain connects TRBV7-2 to TRBJ1-4; perhaps TRBD1 as D (5 bases). Germline values: CDR1 SGHTA, CDR2 FQGNSA. The CDR3 loop spans 15 amino acids. V lost 2 bases to trimming and J lost 3 bases, with 10 bases between them. The chain's CDR3 is CASSLSRAPNEKLFF. CDR3 sequence (DNA): TGTGCCAGCAGCTTATCCAGGGCACCTAATGAAAAACTGTTTTTT.

The chain employs TRBV27 and TRBJ1-1, with 8 bases matching TRBD1. V trimming: 2 bases; J trimming: 5 bases; junction bases outside the gene matches: 13. This CDR3 is 17 amino acids long. Germline lookup yields CDR1 MNHEY and CDR2 SMNVEV (reference sequence). DNA of the CDR3: TGTGCCAGCAGTTTAATATCCCCGGACAGGGCTGGAACTGAAGCTTTCTTT. Translation gives CASSLISPDRAGTEAFF.

The chain is built from TRBV7-9 and TRBJ1-1; D uncertain. The CDR3 is made up of 14 amino acids. The V and J ends lost 6 bases and 3 bases respectively, with 14 bases between them. Germline V CDR1 and CDR2: SEHNR, FQNEAQ (reference sequence). Here the CDR3 DNA reads TGTGCCAGCAGTCCGGGAGCGAGGTACACTGAAGCTTTCTTT. Residues: CASSPGARYTEAFF.

This clone has only one observation. This rearrangement joins TRBV29-1 to TRBJ2-7; TRBD1 aligns across 10 bases. The V gene's germline CDR1 is SQVTM and CDR2 ANQGSEA. With V trimmed by 7 bases and J by 9 bases, 12 bases remained unmatched. This CDR3 is 13 amino acids long. The CDR3 coding sequence is TGCAGCGCCGGGGACAGGGGAGGGGTAGGGCAGTACTTC. Protein product: CSAGDRGGVGQYF.

The J gene is TRBJ2-6, the V gene TRBV24-1, with D perhaps TRBD1 (5 bases). Deletions cut 3 bases from V and 2 bases from J, with 16 bases between. Germline V gene data show CDR1 as KGHDR and CDR2 as SFDVKD. This CDR3 is built from 18 residues. The CDR3 region has the DNA TGTGCCACCAGTGATACACAGGAGTCCTACACTGGGGCCAACGTCCTGACTTTC. As protein: CATSDTQESYTGANVLTF.

The J gene is TRBJ1-1, the V gene TRBV11-2; 7 nucleotides agree with TRBD1. In germline, CDR1 is SGHAT, CDR2 FQNNGV. With V trimmed by 3 bases and J by 5 bases, 6 bases remained unmatched. CDR3 length: 14 residues. The CDR3 DNA sequence: TGTGCCAGCAGCTTTTTGACAGGGTTAACTGAAGCTTTCTTT. This translates into CASSFLTGLTEAFF.

This clone is a singleton in its sample. J is TRBJ2-3 and V is TRBV28, with no clear D. This CDR3 has 13 residues. Germline V gene lookup returns CDR1 MDHEN and CDR2 SYDVKM. Deletions cut 4 bases from V and 2 bases from J, with 7 bases between. The CDR3 sequence is CASSSPVTDTQYF. CDR3 nucleotide sequence: TGTGCCAGCAGTTCCCCCGTCACAGATACGCAGTATTTT.

J is TRBJ2-1 and V is TRBV30, with 9 bases identical to TRBD2. Per the germline V gene, CDR1 is GTSNPN and CDR2 is SVGIG (reference sequence). The CDR3 loop spans 13 amino acids. V shed 8 bases and J 8 bases; nucleotides not matched to a gene: 10. CDR3 protein: CALGREGAHEQFF. DNA for the CDR3: TGTGCCCTTGGGCGGGAGGGAGCACATGAGCAGTTCTTC.

This CDR3 is CASSAGQRGNEQFF. The CDR3, as DNA: TGCGCCAGCAGCGCGGGACAGAGGGGCAATGAGCAGTTCTTC. The chain joins TRBV5-1 to TRBJ2-1, with D perhaps matching TRBD1 (7 bases). Trimming cost V 4 bases and J 6 bases, with 14 bases left between them. The germline V gene has CDR1 SGHRS and CDR2 YFSETQ. This CDR3 has 14 amino acids.

The chain joins TRBV4-1 to TRBJ1-1; D gene ambiguous. Germline assignment: CDR1 MGHRA and CDR2 YSYEKL. The CDR3 has 15 amino acids. With 6 bases removed from V and 6 bases from J, the gap between germline ends came to 20 bases. Here the CDR3 reads CASRHLTQINSEAFF. The DNA of the CDR3 is TGCGCCAGCAGGCACCTCACCCAGATTAATTCTGAAGCTTTCTTT.

The chain combines TRBV6-4 with TRBJ2-1; D ambiguous. The V and J ends lost 6 bases and 2 bases respectively, with 8 bases between them. Germline loops: CDR1 MRHNA, CDR2 SNTAGT. The length of the CDR3 is 13 residues. The CDR3 DNA follows: TGTGCCAGCAGCGTACGAGCCTACAATGAGCAGTTCTTC. Its protein product is CASSVRAYNEQFF.

The V and J genes are TRBV24-1 and TRBJ2-1, with 7 bases fitting TRBD1. The ends lost 9 bases at V and 5 bases at J; junction bases unmatched: 6. CDR3 length: 13 amino acids. Germline assignment: CDR1 KGHDR and CDR2 SFDVKD. The CDR3 DNA follows: TGTGCCACCCGGGACAGCCCGAACAATGAGCAGTTCTTC. Its translation is CATRDSPNNEQFF.

V is TRBV6-2 or TRBV6-3 and J is TRBJ2-3; TRBD2 matches 15 bases. The V and J ends lost 1 base and 2 bases, in that order; junction bases with no gene match: 1. The CDR3 has 17 residues. Germline V CDR1 and CDR2: MNHEY, SVGEGT. CDR3 region: CASSYWTSGGDTDTQYF. The CDR3 region has the DNA TGTGCCAGCAGTTACTGGACTAGCGGGGGGGACACAGATACGCAGTATTTT.